The 15 T cell receptor beta chains given below trace back to one sample, sequenced in a study of identical twins' blood T cells. TCRdb independently ran MiXCR on the 5' RACE reads; one entry per CDR3 protein. The repertoire holds about 370,000 distinct CDR3 sequences, with about 28% as singletons. Sequenced: PBMCs. The origin of the receptors is a woman aged 18 to 55 in good health.

The V and J genes are TRBV14 and TRBJ2-7, with TRBD2 matching 7 bases. Germline V gene data show CDR1 as SGHDN and CDR2 as FVKESK. Unmatched junction bases numbered 5, after V lost 1 base and J lost 2 bases. The CDR3 loop spans 15 amino acids. As DNA, the CDR3 is TGTGCCAGCAGCCAAGTCCGGGAGGCTACCTACGAGCAGTACTTC. It yields the protein CASSQVREATYEQYF.

CDR3 nucleotide sequence: TGTGCCAGCAGCGGGGGTCCGAACACCGGGGAGCTGTTTTTT. Translated: CASSGGPNTGELFF. The rearrangement links TRBV9 to TRBJ2-2, with D hard to call. CDR1 SGDLS and CDR2 YYNGEE come from the germline V gene. The CDR3 extends over 14 amino acids. Deletions cut 3 bases from V and 0 bases from J, with 6 bases between.

On this clonotype itself: A much larger clone sits a single nucleotide away, making a read error possible. The chain is built from TRBV6-6 and TRBJ2-2; 15 bases are shared with TRBD2. The CDR3 covers 18 residues. The V gene's germline CDR1 is MNHNY and CDR2 SVGAGI (reference sequence). V shed 4 bases and J 9 bases; nucleotides not matched to a gene: 12. CDR3 residues: CASSLCGLAGGRNWELFF. The CDR3 coding sequence is TGTGCCAGCAGTTTATGCGGACTAGCGGGAGGGCGGAATTGGGAGCTGTTTTTT.

The sample holds many counts of this clonotype. The chain couples TRBV7-2 to TRBJ1-3; D ambiguous. Germline CDR1 is SGHTA and CDR2 is FQGNSA. The CDR3 contains 14 residues. Deletions cut 4 bases from V and 3 bases from J, with 10 bases between. Here the CDR3 DNA reads TGTGCCAGCAGCTCTCCCAGAGGTGGAAACACCATATATTTT. Translating gives CASSSPRGGNTIYF.

Points on this clonotype: A much more abundant neighbour one base away suggests this may be a read error. CDR3 in amino acids: CASSHRGRGLSF. The CDR3 DNA sequence: TGTGCCAGCAGCCATCGCGGGAGAGGACTGTCTTTT. The chain employs TRBV3-1 and TRBJ1-4; no clear D. Germline values: CDR1 LGHDT, CDR2 YNNKEL (reference sequence). This CDR3 is 12 amino acids long.

The CDR3 reads CSARDPRGSGYTF. The CDR3 DNA is TGCAGTGCTAGAGATCCCAGAGGCTCTGGCTACACCTTC. This rearrangement joins TRBV20-1 to TRBJ1-2, with unresolved D. Trimming removed 0 bases at V and 7 bases at J, with 12 bases between. Per the germline V gene, CDR1 is DFQATT and CDR2 is SNEGSKA (reference sequence). The CDR3 runs to 13 residues.

This clonotype was seen ten or more times. The chain combines TRBV11-2 with TRBJ1-3; no clear D gene. V was cut by 1 base and J by 0 bases, with 7 bases left in between. The CDR3 loop spans 15 amino acids. Germline lookup yields CDR1 SGHAT and CDR2 FQNNGV. CDR3 amino acids: CASSLVAGSGNTIYF. The CDR3 DNA reads as TGTGCCAGCAGCTTAGTGGCGGGCTCTGGAAACACCATATATTTT.

This clonotype was seen many times. This chain uses TRBV13 with TRBJ2-2; D remains unclear. From germline, CDR1 is PRHDT and CDR2 FYEKMQ (reference sequence). Trimming pared 4 bases from V and 2 bases from J, leaving 14 bases between. The CDR3 extends over 16 amino acids. The CDR3 spells CASSSPFSRNTGELFF. Written as DNA, the CDR3 is TGTGCCAGCAGCTCCCCTTTTAGCCGCAACACCGGGGAGCTGTTTTTT.

The chain is built from TRBV20-1 and TRBJ1-3; no definite D call. Germline values: CDR1 DFQATT, CDR2 SNEGSKA (reference sequence). V was cut by 0 bases and J by 4 bases, with 10 bases left in between. The CDR3 loop spans 14 amino acids. CDR3 sequence: CSARDIVSGNTIYF. In nucleotides, the CDR3 is TGCAGTGCTAGAGATATTGTATCAGGAAACACCATATATTTT.

V and J are TRBV20-1 and TRBJ1-1; the D gene is possibly TRBD1 (6 bases). This CDR3 comprises 14 residues. CDR1 is DFQATT and CDR2 is SNEGSKA in the germline V gene (reference sequence). V lost 5 bases, J lost 5 bases, and 18 bases lay in between. CDR3 coding DNA: TGCAGTGCTTTAATGGGGGGGCAGGCGACTGAAGCTTTCTTT. Its translation: CSALMGGQATEAFF.

This clonotype occurred a few times. This chain links TRBV12-3 or TRBV12-4 with TRBJ1-1, with TRBD1 as a possible D gene (5 bases). The CDR3 covers 15 residues. The ends were cut back, 7 bases at V and 3 bases at J, with 18 bases in the middle. The CDR3 is CASILQIWGDTEAFF. The CDR3, as DNA: TGTGCCAGCATCTTACAGATCTGGGGGGACACTGAAGCTTTCTTT.

This chain uses TRBV6-2 or TRBV6-3 with TRBJ1-5, with unresolved D. V was shortened by 2 bases and J by 16 bases, with 12 bases between the two germline ends. Germline lookup yields CDR1 MNHEY and CDR2 SVGEGT. This CDR3 has 11 amino acids. CDR3 amino acids: CASSYPARPHF. CDR3 nucleotides: TGTGCCAGCAGTTACCCCGCCCGTCCCCATTTT.

The chain's CDR3 is CASSIGGRGAYEQYF. CDR3 in DNA: TGTGCCAGTAGTATAGGAGGAAGGGGAGCTTACGAGCAGTACTTC. This chain uses TRBV19 with TRBJ2-7; tentatively, D is TRBD1 or TRBD2 (5 bases each). The CDR3 length is 15 residues. Germline V lookup: CDR1 LNHDA, CDR2 SQIVND (reference sequence). Trimming took 1 base from V and 4 from J, leaving 14 bases between them.

This clonotype was seen more than once but under ten times. The chain is built from TRBV12-3 or TRBV12-4 and TRBJ2-2; the match to TRBD1 covers 10 bases. CDR3 length: 16 residues. V trimming: 1 base; J trimming: 7 bases; junction bases outside the gene matches: 6. The CDR3 here is CASSLGDRGHVGELFF. DNA of the CDR3: TGTGCCAGCAGTTTAGGCGACAGGGGGCATGTCGGGGAGCTGTTTTTT.

This clonotype is a singleton in its sample. In DNA, the CDR3 is TGTGCCAGCCCTCATCCGAACACCGGGGAGCTGTTTTTT. Translating gives CASPHPNTGELFF. The chain recombines TRBV7-9 with TRBJ2-2; D remains unclear. Germline CDR1 reads SEHNR; CDR2 reads FQNEAQ (reference sequence). There are 13 residues in the CDR3. V dropped 8 bases and J dropped 0 bases, with 7 bases sitting between them.